Each of the 14 T cell receptor beta chains below was sequenced from the same sample in a study of shared clonotypes between healthy human individuals. Measured with immunoSEQ multiplex PCR; TCRdb has only the in-frame clones, and not every one. In the table there are 2 million to 2.5 million clones, roughly 94% of which are singletons. Positively selected for CCR7, the CD45RO-negative cells used as naive CD8 cells excluded terminally differentiated effector memory CD45RA+ cells. What was sequenced was naive CD8+ T cells sorted from blood. These receptors were taken from a young man in good health.

The genes are TRBV5-1 and TRBJ2-1; D is undetermined. Germline V gene lookup returns CDR1 SGHRS and CDR2 YFSETQ. The CDR3 loop spans 15 amino acids. The V gene lost 0 bases and the J gene lost 5 bases, with 12 bases spanning the gap. CDR3 residues: CASSLEGRTNNEQFF. In DNA, the CDR3 is TGCGCCAGCAGCTTGGAGGGCCGGACGAACAATGAGCAGTTCTTC.

This sequence joins TRBV5-8 and TRBJ2-3; no reliable D call. The germline CDR1 and CDR2 sequences are SGHTS and YDEGEE. This CDR3 region has 15 residues. V was clipped by 0 bases and J by 0 bases, with 8 bases between them. The CDR3 loop reads CASSLVGSSTDTQYF. In DNA, the CDR3 is TGTGCCAGCAGCTTGGTCGGTTCTAGCACAGATACGCAGTATTTT. Full variable domain (remainder filled in from reference TRBV5-8 and TRBJ2-3): EAGVTQSPTHLIKTRGQQATLRCSPISGHTSVYWYQQALGLGLQFLLWYDEGEERNRGNFPPRFSGRQFPNYSSELNVNALELEDSALYLCASSLVGSSTDTQYFGPGTRLTVL.

The chain couples TRBV28 to TRBJ2-5; 7 bases align to TRBD1. The J call is in doubt because the DNA end fits TRBJ2-7 better. The CDR3 contains 16 residues. CDR1 MDHEN and CDR2 SYDVKM come from the germline V gene. CDR3 amino acids: CASSFFLQGESHEQYF. CDR3 DNA sequence: TGTGCCAGCAGTTTCTTTCTCCAGGGGGAAAGCCACGAGCAGTACTTC.

Turning to this clone: Other DNA sequences in this sample translate to the same CDR3. The CDR3 sequence: CASSRQGDYEQYF. The CDR3, as DNA: TGTGCCAGCAGCCGTCAGGGGGACTACGAGCAGTACTTC. The rearrangement uses TRBV7-9 and TRBJ2-7, with 7 bases fitting TRBD1. This CDR3 comprises 13 residues. The trim removed 5 bases at V and 3 bases at J, leaving 4 bases unmatched. CDR1 is SEHNR, CDR2 FQNEAQ, per germline (reference sequence).

The V and J genes are TRBV4-2 and TRBJ2-2, with 10 bases aligning to TRBD2. Germline values: CDR1 LGHNA, CDR2 YNFKEQ. The CDR3 contains 17 residues. The V and J ends lost 0 bases and 5 bases, in that order; junction bases with no gene match: 6. In nucleotides, the CDR3 is TGTGCCAGCAGCCAAGAACTAGCGGGGCTAGGGACCGGGGAGCTGTTTTTT. This encodes CASSQELAGLGTGELFF.

V usage is TRBV9 and J usage is TRBJ2-2; D may be TRBD2 (6 bases). V lost 3 bases and J 7 bases, leaving 19 bases between the germline ends. Germline lookup yields CDR1 SGDLS and CDR2 YYNGEE. The CDR3 loop spans 16 amino acids. This CDR3 reads CASSAGTPIFVGELFF. The CDR3 nucleotides read TGTGCCAGCAGCGCCGGGACTCCCATATTTGTCGGGGAGCTGTTTTTT.

The chain uses TRBV11-2 and TRBJ2-1; no clear D. CDR1 SGHAT and CDR2 FQNNGV come from the germline V gene. Between the trimmed V and J ends, which lost 4 bases and 8 bases, there was a span of 6 bases. The CDR3 runs 11 residues. The CDR3: CASSSSYEQFF. The CDR3 DNA reads as TGTGCCAGCAGCTCTTCCTATGAGCAGTTCTTC.

The chain joins TRBV11-2 to TRBJ1-4; D is undetermined. Germline assignment: CDR1 SGHAT and CDR2 FQNNGV. There are 15 residues in the CDR3. V shed 5 bases and J shed 0 bases, with 10 bases lying between them. The CDR3 nucleotides read TGTGCCAGCAGCCCCCGTCAGTCAACTAATGAAAAACTGTTTTTT. Translating it yields CASSPRQSTNEKLFF. The whole variable domain, remainder taken from reference TRBV11-2 and TRBJ1-4, is EAGVAQSPRYKIIEKRQSVAFWCNPISGHATLYWYQQILGQGPKLLIQFQNNGVVDDSQLPKDRFSAERLKGVDSTLKIQPAKLEDSAVYLCASSPRQSTNEKLFFGSGTQLSVL.

As regards this clone: Distinct nucleotide sequences in the sample also encode this CDR3. Written as DNA, the CDR3 is TGTGCCAGCAGCGTAGGGGGTTCGGGGTACGAGCAGTACTTC. Amino acid sequence: CASSVGGSGYEQYF. This chain links TRBV9 with TRBJ2-7; possible D gene TRBD2, 5 bases. This CDR3 region has 14 residues. V shed 0 bases and J shed 4 bases, with 11 bases lying between them. CDR1 SGDLS and CDR2 YYNGEE come from the germline V gene.

This CDR3 is CASSKRGSTDTQYF. The CDR3 DNA reads TGTGCCAGCAGCAAGCGGGGGAGCACAGATACGCAGTATTTT. The V call is TRBV2, the J call TRBJ2-3, with TRBD2 matching 8 bases. After removal of 6 bases from V and 0 bases from J, the junction contained 2 bases not matched to a gene. This CDR3 has 14 amino acids. Germline V CDR1 and CDR2: SNHLY, FYNNEI.

This rearrangement joins TRBV27 to TRBJ2-7, with D perhaps TRBD1 (6 bases). Germline CDR1 is MNHEY and CDR2 is SMNVEV (reference sequence). V lost 5 bases to trimming and J lost 2 bases, with 13 bases between them. The CDR3 is 14 residues long. The CDR3 protein is CASSITGPPYEQYF. The CDR3 region has the DNA TGTGCCAGCAGTATAACAGGGCCCCCCTACGAGCAGTACTTC.

CDR3: CASSLGQTVGELFF. CDR3 in DNA: TGTGCCAGCAGTTTAGGACAGACCGTCGGGGAGCTGTTTTTT. The genes are TRBV27 and TRBJ2-2; D possibly corresponds to TRBD1 (6 bases). V was shortened by 2 bases and J by 7 bases, with 11 bases between the two germline ends. The CDR3 totals 14 residues. Germline lookup yields CDR1 MNHEY and CDR2 SMNVEV (reference sequence).

J is TRBJ2-1 and V is TRBV7-9, with D possibly TRBD2 on 6 matching bases. This CDR3 spans 14 amino acids. Germline lookup yields CDR1 SEHNR and CDR2 FQNEAQ (reference sequence). Trimming cost V 5 bases and J 6 bases, with 14 bases left between them. CDR3 sequence reads: CASSAPGTANEQFF. In DNA form, the CDR3 reads TGTGCCAGCAGCGCCCCCGGGACTGCCAATGAGCAGTTCTTC. Filled out from reference TRBV7-9 and TRBJ2-1, the complete variable domain reads DTGVSQNPRHKITKRGQNVTFRCDPISEHNRLYWYRQTLGQGPEFLTYFQNEAQLEKSRLLSDRFSAERPKGSFSTLEIQRTEQGDSAMYLCASSAPGTANEQFFGPGTRLTVL.

This clone was detected once. The V and J genes are TRBV4-1 and TRBJ2-7; D could derive from TRBD1 or TRBD2 (5 bases each). CDR3 length: 16 residues. Trimming took off 1 base at V and 0 bases at J, with 13 bases between the two ends. Germline V gives CDR1 MGHRA, CDR2 YSYEKL. CDR3 coding DNA: TGCGCCAGCAGCCAAGCATCGGGACGCCTCTCCTACGAGCAGTACTTC. As protein: CASSQASGRLSYEQYF.